Following are 10 T cell receptor beta chains from one sample sequenced in a study of cytomegalovirus exposure and HLA in healthy donors (dated by TCRdb to 2017 to 2019). The receptor library was made with the immunoSEQ multiplex PCR assay. For the multiplex PCR, a mixture combining 60 forward primers for TCR Vbeta segments and 13 reverse primers for TCR Jbeta segments was used. TCRdb took over this immuneACCESS table, retaining in-frame rearrangements with V and J assigned. Such tables are incomplete; in checked studies, under half of the missing clones stem from an unresolved V gene, and the remainder is unexplained. The sample has approximately 190,000 clones on record, 82% of them singletons. The ten top clones hold 6% to 8% of the sample. The sample taken for sequencing was PBMCs. Receptor source: a woman aged 45-65 years in good health and CMV-seropositive.

The gene calls are TRBV28 and TRBJ2-1; D is perhaps TRBD1 (6 bases). The CDR3 length is 13 residues. Germline V lookup: CDR1 MDHEN, CDR2 SYDVKM. V lost 4 bases, J lost 6 bases, and 10 bases lay in between. The CDR3 region has the DNA TGTGCCAGCAGTTCAGGGGCGGGCAATGAGCAGTTCTTC. Protein: CASSSGAGNEQFF.

The gene calls are TRBV29-1 and TRBJ2-3; 11 bases fit TRBD1. The J segment lost 2 bases and the V segment lost 8 bases, leaving 6 bases of the junction unmatched. The CDR3 consists of 14 residues. From germline, CDR1 is SQVTM and CDR2 ANQGSEA. CDR3 DNA sequence: TGCAGCCATGCTGGACAGGGGGCCACAGATACGCAGTATTTT. Its translation is CSHAGQGATDTQYF.

The chain is built from TRBV5-6 and TRBJ2-2, with TRBD2 identical over 9 bases. The CDR3 is 18 residues long. With V trimmed by 0 bases and J by 2 bases, 8 bases remained unmatched. CDR1 and CDR2 from the germline V gene are SGHDT and YYEEEE. This chain's CDR3 is CASSLGLAGKVNTGELFF. CDR3 DNA sequence: TGTGCCAGCAGCTTGGGGCTAGCGGGAAAGGTAAACACCGGGGAGCTGTTTTTT. Filled out from reference TRBV5-6 and TRBJ2-2, the complete variable domain reads DAGVTQSPTHLIKTRGQQVTLRCSPKSGHDTVSWYQQALGQGPQFIFQYYEEEERQRGNFPDRFSGHQFPNYSSELNVNALLLGDSALYLCASSLGLAGKVNTGELFFGEGSRLTVL.

The chain links TRBV5-4 to TRBJ1-2; 9 nucleotides agree with TRBD1. The CDR3 totals 15 residues. The trim removed 4 bases at V and 3 bases at J, leaving 7 bases unmatched. Germline CDR1 reads SGHNT; CDR2 reads YYREEE (reference sequence). CDR3 bases: TGTGCCAGCAGCCTAGGGAGGACAGGGGACTATGGCTACACCTTC. This encodes CASSLGRTGDYGYTF.

The V call is TRBV27, the J call TRBJ2-5; 8 bases are shared with TRBD1. The CDR3 spans 14 residues. Germline V gene sequence: CDR1 MNHEY, CDR2 SMNVEV (reference sequence). Trimming cost V 8 bases and J 4 bases; bases outside gene matches: 9. The CDR3 DNA reads as TGTGCCAGCGGAATACCAGGGGGCGGAGAGACCCAGTACTTC. This encodes CASGIPGGGETQYF.

The chain has TRBV19 and TRBJ2-2; TRBD2 matches at 8 bases. The J segment lost 6 bases and the V segment lost 7 bases, leaving 7 bases of the junction unmatched. This CDR3 region has 14 residues. Per the germline V gene, CDR1 is LNHDA and CDR2 is SQIVND (reference sequence). CDR3 sequence reads: CASTPGRGSGELFF. The CDR3 nucleotides read TGTGCCAGTACCCCCGGGAGGGGTTCCGGGGAGCTGTTTTTT.

This clone was detected a few times. The chain carries TRBV6-1 and TRBJ2-2, with TRBD2 identical over 11 bases. V trimming: 2 bases; J trimming: 7 bases; junction bases outside the gene matches: 6. CDR3 length: 16 amino acids. Germline assignment: CDR1 MNHNS and CDR2 SASEGT. The CDR3 protein is CASSERLAGQGGELFF. The CDR3 nucleotides are TGTGCCAGCAGTGAAAGACTAGCGGGGCAGGGCGGGGAGCTGTTTTTT.

The chain employs TRBV11-2 and TRBJ2-1, with D perhaps matching TRBD1 (6 bases). Trimming took 0 bases from V and 7 from J, leaving 16 bases between them. The CDR3 covers 16 residues. CDR1 and CDR2 from the germline V gene are SGHAT and FQNNGV. The CDR3 DNA follows: TGTGCCAGCAGCTTAGATCAGACCCCCCAGGGGAATGAGCAGTTCTTC. Encoded protein: CASSLDQTPQGNEQFF.

This chain links TRBV5-1 with TRBJ2-2; 8 bases are shared with TRBD1. The ends lost 3 bases at V and 4 bases at J; junction bases unmatched: 5. Germline CDR1 and CDR2: SGHRS and YFSETQ. The CDR3 loop spans 15 amino acids. In nucleotides, the CDR3 is TGCGCCAGCAGCTCCCGGGACAGGAGCACCGGGGAGCTGTTTTTT. This sequence encodes CASSSRDRSTGELFF.

The genes are TRBV10-3 and TRBJ1-2; 8 bases are a match to TRBD1. The germline CDR1 and CDR2 sequences are ENHRY and SYGVKD. This CDR3 spans 14 amino acids. V trimming: 3 bases; J trimming: 4 bases; junction bases outside the gene matches: 4. The CDR3 is CAISDSQGGYGYTF. As DNA, the CDR3 is TGTGCCATCAGTGATTCACAGGGGGGCTATGGCTACACCTTC.